The 18 T cell receptor beta chains below were found in one sample sequenced in a study of OX40 agonist ivuxolimab in advanced cancers. Libraries were prepared by immunoSEQ multiplex PCR; TCRdb keeps only in-frame clonotypes and omits some of them. The table shows 35,000 to 45,000 clones, with 86% occurring only once. The source was CD4+ or CD8+ T cells sorted from blood, collected in a trial of the OX40 agonist ivuxolimab. The origin of the receptors is an adult with an advanced solid tumor such as melanoma, head and neck, liver or kidney cancer.

The rearrangement joins TRBV5-6 to TRBJ1-2; no firm D call. The V end lost 0 bases, the J end lost 4 bases, and 16 bases lay between the germline ends. The CDR3 has 16 residues. Per the germline V gene, CDR1 is SGHDT and CDR2 is YYEEEE. CDR3 amino acids: CASSLVGSLPLYGYTF. CDR3 coding DNA: TGTGCCAGCAGCTTGGTAGGCTCACTCCCTCTCTATGGCTACACCTTC.

This clone showed up just once. This chain's CDR3 is CASSIDTGELFF. In nucleotides, the CDR3 is TGTGCCAGCAGCATCGACACCGGGGAGCTGTTTTTT. V and J are TRBV5-4 and TRBJ2-2; D is uncertain. Germline loops: CDR1 SGHNT, CDR2 YYREEE (reference sequence). The length of the CDR3 is 12 residues. V dropped 4 bases and J dropped 3 bases, with 4 bases sitting between them.

This chain uses TRBV11-2 with TRBJ2-5; D is unresolved. The CDR3 totals 15 residues. Deletions cut 0 bases from V and 4 bases from J, with 12 bases between. Germline loops: CDR1 SGHAT, CDR2 FQNNGV. The CDR3 nucleotides read TGTGCCAGCAGCTTAGAGTTTGGGGAACGAGAGACCCAGTACTTC. The encoded protein is CASSLEFGERETQYF.

J is TRBJ1-2 and V is TRBV6-5; TRBD1 agrees at 7 bases. Germline CDR1 MNHEY, CDR2 SVGAGI. V shed 5 bases, J shed 5 bases, and the junction held 8 bases outside the gene matches. CDR3 length equals 14 residues. The CDR3 DNA follows: TGTGCCAGCAGTCGACAGGGTGGACGGTATGGCTACACCTTC. Residues: CASSRQGGRYGYTF.

The CDR3 DNA reads TGTGCCAGCAGTGACCCGGGGGGGGCTGGGGAGACCCAGTACTTC. Protein: CASSDPGGAGETQYF. The J gene is TRBJ2-5, the V gene TRBV2; 8 bases are a match to TRBD2. CDR3 length equals 15 residues. Germline V gives CDR1 SNHLY, CDR2 FYNNEI. Trimming cost V 3 bases and J 5 bases; bases outside gene matches: 8.

The V call is TRBV11-2, the J call TRBJ1-2; D is possibly TRBD1 (5 bases). The V end lost 5 bases, the J end lost 6 bases, and 10 bases lay between the germline ends. Germline V gives CDR1 SGHAT, CDR2 FQNNGV. The CDR3 is made up of 12 amino acids. In DNA, the CDR3 is TGTGCCAGCAGCGCATGGGGGGATGGCTACACCTTC. Its translation is CASSAWGDGYTF.

The J gene is TRBJ1-1, the V gene TRBV19, with D possibly TRBD1 on 5 matching bases. Trimming removed 2 bases at V and 9 bases at J, with 7 bases between. Germline lookup yields CDR1 LNHDA and CDR2 SQIVND (reference sequence). CDR3 length: 11 amino acids. CDR3 residues: CASSIKDKAFF. The DNA of the CDR3 is TGTGCCAGTAGTATAAAGGACAAAGCTTTCTTT. Complete variable domain (other parts from reference TRBV19 and TRBJ1-1): DGGITQSPKYLFRKEGQNVTLSCEQNLNHDAMYWYRQDPGQGLRLIYYSQIVNDFQKGDIAEGYSVSREKKESFPLTVTSAQKNPTAFYLCASSIKDKAFFGQGTRLTVV.

This clone has just a few counts. This chain uses TRBV7-8 with TRBJ2-5, with D maybe TRBD2 (6 bases). The germline V gene has CDR1 SGHVS and CDR2 FQNEAQ. CDR3 length equals 14 residues. Trimming stripped 10 bases from V and 9 bases from J, with 24 bases between. CDR3 DNA: TGTGCCACCAGATTCCCGGGGGAGACTCCCTCCCAGTACTTC. Translation: CATRFPGETPSQYF.

The chain joins TRBV4-1 to TRBJ2-2; either TRBD1 or TRBD2 may fit D (6 bases each). The germline CDR1 and CDR2 sequences are MGHRA and YSYEKL. The CDR3 is 17 amino acids. V dropped 0 bases and J dropped 4 bases, with 15 bases sitting between them. As DNA, the CDR3 is TGCGCCAGCAGCCAAGAAAAGCGCGGGACAAGCACCGGGGAGCTGTTTTTT. It yields the protein CASSQEKRGTSTGELFF.

The genes are TRBV4-2 and TRBJ2-2; D gene uncertain. V was clipped by 0 bases and J by 4 bases, with 6 bases between them. Germline CDR1 is LGHNA and CDR2 is YNFKEQ. This CDR3 region has 14 residues. CDR3 coding DNA: TGTGCCAGCAGCCAAGAACGCGCCACCGGGGAGCTGTTTTTT. Residues: CASSQERATGELFF.

The rearrangement uses TRBV27 and TRBJ1-2, with TRBD1 as a possible D gene (5 bases). V lost 3 bases to trimming and J lost 7 bases, with 6 bases between them. Germline-derived CDR1 and CDR2 are MNHEY and SMNVEV (reference sequence). The CDR3 consists of 11 residues. CDR3 sequence reads: CASSFGGGYTF. The CDR3 DNA reads as TGTGCCAGCAGTTTCGGGGGTGGCTACACCTTC.

This clone was counted once. This rearrangement joins TRBV4-1 to TRBJ1-1, with 7 bases lining up with TRBD1. J was trimmed by 7 bases and V by 3 bases; bases with no gene match: 8. The CDR3 contains 14 residues. Germline CDR1 and CDR2: MGHRA and YSYEKL. CDR3 region: CASSHPGQSFEAFF. The CDR3 DNA reads TGCGCCAGCAGCCACCCGGGACAGAGTTTTGAAGCTTTCTTT.

The rearrangement links TRBV19 to TRBJ1-1; D not resolved. Trimming took off 6 bases at V and 1 base at J, with 9 bases between the two ends. The germline gives CDR1 LNHDA, CDR2 SQIVND (reference sequence). The CDR3 runs 13 residues. The CDR3, as DNA: TGTGCCAGTAGAGATGGGAAGAACACTGAAGCTTTCTTT. Residues: CASRDGKNTEAFF.

This chain's CDR3 is CASSPTEFNTEAFF. CDR3 nucleotide sequence: TGTGCCAGCAGTCCGACAGAGTTCAACACTGAAGCTTTCTTT. J is TRBJ1-1 and V is TRBV27, with D possibly being TRBD1 (5 bases). Germline V gene lookup returns CDR1 MNHEY and CDR2 SMNVEV (reference sequence). CDR3 length: 14 residues. Trimming stripped 5 bases from V and 2 bases from J, with 12 bases between.

This clone was seen a handful of times. The rearrangement joins TRBV6-1 to TRBJ2-5, with TRBD1 matching 7 bases. The junction had 7 bases not matched to a gene; V was cut back by 6 bases and J by 3 bases. Germline values: CDR1 MNHNS, CDR2 SASEGT. This CDR3 has 14 residues. The CDR3, as DNA: TGTGCCAGCAGAGACAGGGCGAAGGAAGAGACCCAGTACTTC. Its translation is CASRDRAKEETQYF.

This chain connects TRBV7-9 to TRBJ2-4, with 10 bases identical to TRBD1. J gave up 8 bases and V 3 bases, and 1 base lay outside the gene matches. CDR3 size: 13 residues. Germline-derived CDR1 and CDR2 are SEHNR and FQNEAQ (reference sequence). The CDR3 sequence: CASSLTGGHIQYF. CDR3 DNA: TGTGCCAGCAGCTTGACAGGGGGCCACATTCAGTACTTC. The full variable domain, its missing parts supplied by reference TRBV7-9 and TRBJ2-4, is DTGVSQNPRHKITKRGQNVTFRCDPISEHNRLYWYRQTLGQGPEFLTYFQNEAQLEKSRLLSDRFSAERPKGSFSTLEIQRTEQGDSAMYLCASSLTGGHIQYFGAGTRLSVL.

This clone showed up just once. V and J are TRBV12-5 and TRBJ2-1; 10 nucleotides match TRBD1. J gave up 4 bases and V 1 base, and 1 base lay outside the gene matches. Per germline, CDR1 LGHNT and CDR2 FRNRAP. The length of the CDR3 is 15 residues. This CDR3 is CASGLAGQGYNEQFF. Written as DNA, the CDR3 is TGTGCTAGTGGTTTGGCGGGACAGGGGTACAATGAGCAGTTCTTC.

The V and J genes are TRBV7-3 and TRBJ2-3; D is unclear. Trimming removed 5 bases from V and 2 bases from J, with 8 bases in between. CDR3 length: 13 amino acids. Germline CDR1 is SGHTA and CDR2 is FQGTGA. The DNA of the CDR3 is TGTGCCAGCAGCGGTGGCGACACAGATACGCAGTATTTT. Amino acids: CASSGGDTDTQYF.